The source of this T cell receptor (beta chain) is a study of healthy donors' naive CD4 and CD8 T cells. Study as a whole: A new alpha primer set targeted every functional IMGT alpha variant. Findings and caveats of the study: Positive CDR3 charge linked to CD4+ cells, negative to CD8+ cells.

Per germline, CDR1 DFQATT and CDR2 SNEGSKA (reference sequence). The CDR3 is made up of 10 amino acids. This clonotype was seen more than once but under ten times. Its antigen is still unknown. Starting from about 470 ng of total RNA, TCR libraries were made with linear amplification. Authors' data handling: From about five healthy donors, 78,498 rearranged TCR alpha transcripts were sequenced. Each CDR3 protein is one row after TCRdb ran MiXCR on the reads. These V and J calls are TCRdb output, not the study's own analysis. The sample lists 200,000 or so distinct CDR3 sequences; about 70% were seen once.

The sequenced sample was naive CD4+ and CD8+ T cells sorted from blood, pooled from several donors. The chain couples TRBV20-1 to TRBJ2-7; D gene uncertain. The TCR sequence derives from a pool of human donors in good health; the sample pools cells from several healthy donors. The CDR3 sequence: CRLLSDEQYF. CDR3 DNA: TGCAGGCTCCTGAGCGACGAGCAGTACTTC.